One and the same sample provided the 17 T cell receptor beta chains below, sequenced in a study of blood T cell repertoires in COVID-19. The data were produced by immunoSEQ multiplex PCR, yet TCRdb's version contains in-frame clones alone and is incomplete. The table records roughly 200,000 clones, 82% of them present only once. Input material: PBMCs or T cells enriched from blood (not recorded which). These receptors were taken from an older woman with acute COVID-19.

This sequence joins TRBV12-3 or TRBV12-4 and TRBJ2-5, with D maybe TRBD1 (5 bases). This CDR3 contains 13 residues. Trimming removed 3 bases at V and 5 bases at J, with 10 bases between. DNA of the CDR3: TGTGCCAGCAGTTTTGTCAGGGCCGAGACCCAGTACTTC. Its protein product is CASSFVRAETQYF.

The genes are TRBV19 and TRBJ1-5; 9 bases are a match to TRBD1. The ends lost 7 bases at V and 7 bases at J; junction bases unmatched: 11. The CDR3 is 15 residues long. CDR1 is LNHDA and CDR2 is SQIVND in the germline V gene (reference sequence). The DNA of the CDR3 is TGTGCCAGTACTTCCACGTGGGACAGGGAACAGCCCCAGCATTTT. Translating it yields CASTSTWDREQPQHF.

This clone was found once. The chain uses TRBV9 and TRBJ1-3; TRBD1 is a possible D gene (5 bases). The germline CDR1 and CDR2 sequences are SGDLS and YYNGEE. This CDR3 contains 16 residues. Trimming took 3 bases from V and 0 from J, leaving 13 bases between them. The CDR3, as DNA: TGTGCCAGCAGCGCATGGGGCGCCAGCTCTGGAAACACCATATATTTT. Translation gives CASSAWGASSGNTIYF. Full variable domain (remainder filled in from reference TRBV9 and TRBJ1-3): DSGVTQTPKHLITATGQRVTLRCSPRSGDLSVYWYQQSLDQGLQFLIQYYNGEERAKGNILERFSAQQFPDLHSELNLSSLELGDSALYFCASSAWGASSGNTIYFGEGSWLTVV.

This clone occurred once. CDR3 region: CASSQDSVGRAGGYTF. The CDR3 nucleotides read TGCGCCAGCAGCCAAGATTCGGTTGGGAGAGCGGGCGGCTACACCTTC. This chain connects TRBV4-1 to TRBJ1-2; unclear D gene. Germline V gene sequence: CDR1 MGHRA, CDR2 YSYEKL. Trimming removed 0 bases at V and 8 bases at J, with 19 bases between. The CDR3 loop spans 16 amino acids.

This clone was seen a few times. The V call is TRBV15, the J call TRBJ1-1, with no clear D. The CDR3 is 14 residues long. From germline, CDR1 is LNHNV and CDR2 YYDKDF (reference sequence). V lost 1 base and J 2 bases, leaving 8 bases between the germline ends. The CDR3 nucleotides are TGTGCCACCAGCAGAGTGCGCGGAAACACTGAAGCTTTCTTT. Its translation: CATSRVRGNTEAFF.

DNA of the CDR3: TGTGCCACCACGCGACAGGGGAGGCACGAGCAGTACTTC. Its protein is CATTRQGRHEQYF. V usage is TRBV24-1 and J usage is TRBJ2-7; 8 bases fit TRBD1. The CDR3 extends over 13 amino acids. The trim removed 8 bases at V and 5 bases at J, leaving 7 bases unmatched. The germline gives CDR1 KGHDR, CDR2 SFDVKD.

The genes are TRBV4-1 and TRBJ1-3; D is perhaps TRBD1 (5 bases). V lost 4 bases to trimming and J lost 0 bases, with 13 bases between them. Per germline, CDR1 MGHRA and CDR2 YSYEKL. The CDR3 is made up of 16 amino acids. The DNA for the CDR3 is TGCGCCAGCAGCCCTACAGGCCGGAGCTCTGGAAACACCATATATTTT. Its translation is CASSPTGRSSGNTIYF.

The chain combines TRBV4-1 with TRBJ1-5, with 7 bases lining up with TRBD1. The CDR3 has 14 residues. With V trimmed by 4 bases and J by 6 bases, 6 bases remained unmatched. CDR1 and CDR2 from the germline V gene are MGHRA and YSYEKL. The CDR3 spells CASSRRGLAQPQHF. In nucleotides, the CDR3 is TGCGCCAGCAGCCGAAGGGGGCTTGCTCAGCCCCAGCATTTT.

This chain connects TRBV7-9 to TRBJ1-6; TRBD1 agrees at 8 bases. The germline V gene has CDR1 SEHNR and CDR2 FQNEAQ (reference sequence). Trimming cost V 3 bases and J 10 bases; bases outside gene matches: 5. The CDR3 covers 14 residues. CDR3 protein: CASSFQGAKSPLHF. The DNA for the CDR3 is TGTGCCAGCAGCTTCCAGGGGGCGAAGTCACCCCTCCACTTT.

This clone has just one count. This sequence joins TRBV6-5 and TRBJ2-5, with D possibly being TRBD2 (6 bases). V was clipped by 6 bases and J by 2 bases, with 10 bases between them. The CDR3 contains 13 residues. Germline V lookup: CDR1 MNHEY, CDR2 SVGAGI. The CDR3 DNA reads as TGTGCCAGCAGCCGGGGACTGCAAGAGACCCAGTACTTC. It encodes CASSRGLQETQYF.

In regard to this clone: One junction end disagrees with the germline gene, perhaps due to a read error. The chain links TRBV7-9 to TRBJ2-1; TRBD1 matches 7 bases. Germline loops: CDR1 SEHNR, CDR2 FQNEAQ (reference sequence). This CDR3 region has 18 residues. CDR3 residues: CANSNPRDRPSSYNEQFF. The CDR3 nucleotides read TGTGCCAACAGCAATCCCCGGGACAGACCTTCGTCCTACAATGAGCAGTTCTTC.

The J gene is TRBJ1-1, the V gene TRBV23-1; a possible D gene is TRBD1 (6 bases). TRBV23-1 is an ORF; its function is uncertain. Trimming took 11 bases from V and 0 from J, leaving 16 bases between them. The CDR3 runs 14 residues. DNA for the CDR3: TGCGCCGGATTAGACAGGTACATGAACACTGAAGCTTTCTTT. This gives the protein CAGLDRYMNTEAFF.

This clone has just a few counts. V and J are TRBV19 and TRBJ2-3; TRBD1 might be the D (5 bases). This CDR3 spans 11 amino acids. Trimming left V 4 bases short and J 7 bases short, with 6 bases between. Germline assignment: CDR1 LNHDA and CDR2 SQIVND (reference sequence). CDR3 bases: TGTGCCAGTAGTACAGGGAATACGCAGTATTTT. Its protein is CASSTGNTQYF.

The chain combines TRBV19 with TRBJ1-2; 7 bases agree with TRBD1. After removal of 7 bases from V and 6 bases from J, the junction contained 20 bases not matched to a gene. Germline CDR1 and CDR2: LNHDA and SQIVND (reference sequence). This CDR3 has 17 amino acids. For the CDR3, the DNA is TGTGCCAGTAACCCACGGGACAGAGGCCTAAACTATAATGGCTACACCTTC. Its translation is CASNPRDRGLNYNGYTF.

There are a few counts of this clone. The chain joins TRBV5-4 to TRBJ2-4; 9 nucleotides align to TRBD1. Germline CDR1 and CDR2: SGHNT and YYREEE (reference sequence). The CDR3 covers 14 residues. J gave up 5 bases and V 3 bases, and 3 bases lay outside the gene matches. The CDR3 DNA reads as TGTGCCAGCAGCTATAGGACAGGGGAAAACATTCAGTACTTC. Encoded protein: CASSYRTGENIQYF.

The genes are TRBV9 and TRBJ2-3; 7 bases are shared with TRBD1. Losses at the gene ends were 3 bases for V and 6 bases for J; bases not matched to a gene: 10. The CDR3 contains 15 residues. Germline V gene sequence: CDR1 SGDLS, CDR2 YYNGEE. CDR3 nucleotides: TGTGCCAGCAGCGACCGGGACAGCATATTGGATACGCAGTATTTT. Protein sequence: CASSDRDSILDTQYF.

The rearrangement links TRBV5-6 to TRBJ2-4, with D possibly matching TRBD1 (6 bases). The CDR3 runs 14 residues. Trimming took 2 bases from V and 6 from J, leaving 12 bases between them. Germline loops: CDR1 SGHDT, CDR2 YYEEEE. The CDR3 DNA reads as TGTGCCAGCAGCTTCAAGGGCAGGGGAAACATTCAGTACTTC. Amino acids: CASSFKGRGNIQYF.